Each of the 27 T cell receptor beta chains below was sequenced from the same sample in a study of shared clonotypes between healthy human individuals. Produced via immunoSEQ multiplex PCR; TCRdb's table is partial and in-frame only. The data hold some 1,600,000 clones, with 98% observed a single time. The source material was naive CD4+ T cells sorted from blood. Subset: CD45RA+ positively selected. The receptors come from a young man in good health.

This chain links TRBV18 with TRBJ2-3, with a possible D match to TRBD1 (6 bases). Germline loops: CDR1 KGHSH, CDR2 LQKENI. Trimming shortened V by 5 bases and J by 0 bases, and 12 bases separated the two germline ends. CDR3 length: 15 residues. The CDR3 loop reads CASSGSQGSTDTQYF. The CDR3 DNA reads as TGTGCCAGCTCAGGCTCGCAGGGGAGCACAGATACGCAGTATTTT.

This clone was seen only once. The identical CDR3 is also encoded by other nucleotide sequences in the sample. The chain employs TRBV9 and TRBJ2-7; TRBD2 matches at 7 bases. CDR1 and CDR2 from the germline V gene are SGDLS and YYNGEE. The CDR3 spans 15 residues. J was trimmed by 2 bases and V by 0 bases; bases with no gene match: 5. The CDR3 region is CASSVGLAETYEQYF. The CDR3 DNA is TGTGCCAGCAGCGTAGGGCTAGCGGAAACCTACGAGCAGTACTTC.

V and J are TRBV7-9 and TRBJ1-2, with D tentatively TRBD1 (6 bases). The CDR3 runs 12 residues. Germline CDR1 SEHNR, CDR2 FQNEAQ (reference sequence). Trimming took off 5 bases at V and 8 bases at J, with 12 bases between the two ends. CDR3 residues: CASSPRQAGYTF. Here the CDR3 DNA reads TGTGCCAGCAGCCCCCGACAGGCCGGCTACACCTTC.

The CDR3 protein is CAISPGFDEQFF. The CDR3, as DNA: TGTGCCATCAGTCCAGGGTTCGATGAGCAGTTCTTC. V is TRBV10-3 and J is TRBJ2-1; D is perhaps TRBD1 (5 bases). Per germline, CDR1 ENHRY and CDR2 SYGVKD. The CDR3 consists of 12 residues. The V and J ends lost 5 bases and 8 bases respectively, with 10 bases between them.

Written as DNA, the CDR3 is TGTGCCAGCACTTCCGGGGCGGGCGAGGGAGATACGCAGTATTTT. Encoded protein: CASTSGAGEGDTQYF. The chain joins TRBV9 to TRBJ2-3, with D possibly called TRBD1 or TRBD2 (5 bases each). Germline V CDR1 and CDR2: SGDLS, YYNGEE. This CDR3 comprises 15 residues. The germline V and J ends were trimmed by 6 bases and 5 bases, with 19 bases remaining between them.

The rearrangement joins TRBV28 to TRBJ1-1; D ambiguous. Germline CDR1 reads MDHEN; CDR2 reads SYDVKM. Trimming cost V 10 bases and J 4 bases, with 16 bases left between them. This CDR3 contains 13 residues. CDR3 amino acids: CAIRRDLVTEAFF. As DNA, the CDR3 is TGTGCCATCCGGCGTGATTTGGTCACTGAAGCTTTCTTT.

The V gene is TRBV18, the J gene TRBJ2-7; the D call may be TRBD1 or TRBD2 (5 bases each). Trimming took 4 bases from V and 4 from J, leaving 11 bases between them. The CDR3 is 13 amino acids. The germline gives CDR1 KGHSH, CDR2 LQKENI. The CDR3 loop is CASSRGKEYEQYF. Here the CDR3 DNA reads TGTGCCAGCTCACGGGGGAAGGAATACGAGCAGTACTTC.

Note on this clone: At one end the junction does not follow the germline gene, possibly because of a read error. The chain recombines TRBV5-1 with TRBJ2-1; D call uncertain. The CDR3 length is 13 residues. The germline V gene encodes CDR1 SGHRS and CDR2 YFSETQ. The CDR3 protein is CASSMGPSGFSLF. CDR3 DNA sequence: TGCGCCAGCAGCATGGGCCCCTCGGGCTTTAGCCTCTTC.

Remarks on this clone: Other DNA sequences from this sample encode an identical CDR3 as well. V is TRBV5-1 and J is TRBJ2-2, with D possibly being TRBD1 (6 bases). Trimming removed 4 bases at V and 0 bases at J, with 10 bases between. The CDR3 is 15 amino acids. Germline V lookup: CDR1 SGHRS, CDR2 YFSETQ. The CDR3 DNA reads TGCGCCAGCAGCCCTACAGGGACGAACACCGGGGAGCTGTTTTTT. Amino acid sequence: CASSPTGTNTGELFF.

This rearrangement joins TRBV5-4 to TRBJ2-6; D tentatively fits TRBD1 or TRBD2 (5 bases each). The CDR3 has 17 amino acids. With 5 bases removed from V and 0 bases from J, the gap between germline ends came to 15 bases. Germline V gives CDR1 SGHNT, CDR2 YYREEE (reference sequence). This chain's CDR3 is CASRTARGNSGANVLTF. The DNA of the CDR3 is TGTGCCAGCAGGACCGCGAGGGGTAACTCTGGGGCCAACGTCCTGACTTTC.

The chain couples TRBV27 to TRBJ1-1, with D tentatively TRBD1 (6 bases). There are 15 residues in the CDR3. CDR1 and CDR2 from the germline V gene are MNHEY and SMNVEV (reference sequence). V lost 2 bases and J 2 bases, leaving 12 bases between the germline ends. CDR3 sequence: CASSLNREANTEAFF. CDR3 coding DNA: TGTGCCAGCAGTTTAAACAGGGAGGCCAACACTGAAGCTTTCTTT.

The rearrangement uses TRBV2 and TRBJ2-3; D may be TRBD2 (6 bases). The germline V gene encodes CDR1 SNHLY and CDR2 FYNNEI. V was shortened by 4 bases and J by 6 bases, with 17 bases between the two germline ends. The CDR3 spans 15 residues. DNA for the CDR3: TGTGCCAGCAGTGGGATTGGGGACTCGCGGGATACGCAGTATTTT. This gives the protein CASSGIGDSRDTQYF. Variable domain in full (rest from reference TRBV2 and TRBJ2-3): EPEVTQTPSHQVTQMGQEVILRCVPISNHLYFYWYRQILGQKVEFLVSFYNNEISEKSEIFDDQFSVERPDGSNFTLKIRSTKLEDSAMYFCASSGIGDSRDTQYFGPGTRLTVL.

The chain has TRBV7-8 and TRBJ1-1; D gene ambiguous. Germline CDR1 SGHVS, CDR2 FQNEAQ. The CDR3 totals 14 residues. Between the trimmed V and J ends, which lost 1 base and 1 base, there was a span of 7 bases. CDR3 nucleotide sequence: TGTGCCAGCAGCTTAGAGCCATCGAACACTGAAGCTTTCTTT. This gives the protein CASSLEPSNTEAFF. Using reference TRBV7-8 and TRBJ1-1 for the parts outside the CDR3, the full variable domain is GAGVSQSPRYKVAKRGQDVALRCDPISGHVSLFWYQQALGQGPEFLTYFQNEAQLDKSGLPSDRFFAERPEGSVSTLKIQRTQQEDSAVYLCASSLEPSNTEAFFGQGTRLTVV.

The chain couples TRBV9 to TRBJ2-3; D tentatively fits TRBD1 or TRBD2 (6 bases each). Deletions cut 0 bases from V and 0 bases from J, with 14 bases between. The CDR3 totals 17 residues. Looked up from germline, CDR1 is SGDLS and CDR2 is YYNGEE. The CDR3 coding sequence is TGTGCCAGCAGCGTAGTGGGGGGCACACCTAGCACAGATACGCAGTATTTT. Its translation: CASSVVGGTPSTDTQYF.

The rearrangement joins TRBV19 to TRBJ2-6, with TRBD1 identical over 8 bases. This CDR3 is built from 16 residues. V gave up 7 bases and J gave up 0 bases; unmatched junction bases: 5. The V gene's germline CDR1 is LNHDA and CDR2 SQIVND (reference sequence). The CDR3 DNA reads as TGTGCCAGTACCCAGGGGGCCACCTCTGGGGCCAACGTCCTGACTTTC. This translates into CASTQGATSGANVLTF. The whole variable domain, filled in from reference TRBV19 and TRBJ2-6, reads DGGITQSPKYLFRKEGQNVTLSCEQNLNHDAMYWYRQDPGQGLRLIYYSQIVNDFQKGDIAEGYSVSREKKESFPLTVTSAQKNPTAFYLCASTQGATSGANVLTFGAGSRLTVL.

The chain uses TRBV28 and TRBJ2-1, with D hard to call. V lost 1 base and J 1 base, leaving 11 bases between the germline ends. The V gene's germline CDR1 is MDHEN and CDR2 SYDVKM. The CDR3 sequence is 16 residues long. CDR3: CASSLFEGRSYNEQFF. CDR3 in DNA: TGTGCCAGCAGTTTATTCGAAGGAAGGTCCTACAATGAGCAGTTCTTC. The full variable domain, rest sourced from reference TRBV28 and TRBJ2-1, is DVKVTQSSRYLVKRTGEKVFLECVQDMDHENMFWYRQDPGLGLRLIYFSYDVKMKEKGDIPEGYSVSREKKERFSLILESASTNQTSMYLCASSLFEGRSYNEQFFGPGTRLTVL.

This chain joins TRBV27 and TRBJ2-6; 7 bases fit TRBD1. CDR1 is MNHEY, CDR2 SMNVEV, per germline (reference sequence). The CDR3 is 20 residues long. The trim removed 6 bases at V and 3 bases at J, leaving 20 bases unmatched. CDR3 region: CASSTHLTPGQRGGANVLTF. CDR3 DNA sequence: TGTGCCAGCAGCACCCATTTAACTCCGGGACAGCGAGGTGGGGCCAACGTCCTGACTTTC. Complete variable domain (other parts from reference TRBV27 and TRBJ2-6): EAQVTQNPRYLITVTGKKLTVTCSQNMNHEYMSWYRQDPGLGLRQIYYSMNVEVTDKGDVPEGYKVSRKEKRNFPLILESPSPNQTSLYFCASSTHLTPGQRGGANVLTFGAGSRLTVL.

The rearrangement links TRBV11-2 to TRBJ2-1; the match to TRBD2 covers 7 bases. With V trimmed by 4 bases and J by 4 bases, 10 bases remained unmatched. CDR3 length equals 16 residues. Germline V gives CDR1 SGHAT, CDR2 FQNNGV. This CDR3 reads CASSSRVTSSYNEQFF. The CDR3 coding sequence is TGTGCCAGCAGCTCAAGGGTGACTAGCAGTTACAATGAGCAGTTCTTC.

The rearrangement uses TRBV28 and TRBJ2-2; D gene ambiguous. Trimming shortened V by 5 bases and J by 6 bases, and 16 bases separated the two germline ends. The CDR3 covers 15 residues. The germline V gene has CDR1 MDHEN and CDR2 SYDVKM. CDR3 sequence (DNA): TGTGCCAGCAGTCTGCGCCAAGGATCCTCCGGGGAGCTGTTTTTT. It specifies CASSLRQGSSGELFF. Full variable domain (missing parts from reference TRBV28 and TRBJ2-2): DVKVTQSSRYLVKRTGEKVFLECVQDMDHENMFWYRQDPGLGLRLIYFSYDVKMKEKGDIPEGYSVSREKKERFSLILESASTNQTSMYLCASSLRQGSSGELFFGEGSRLTVL.

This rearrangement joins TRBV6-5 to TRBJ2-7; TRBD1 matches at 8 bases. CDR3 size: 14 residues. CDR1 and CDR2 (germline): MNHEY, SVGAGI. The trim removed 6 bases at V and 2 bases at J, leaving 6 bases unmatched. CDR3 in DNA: TGTGCCAGCAGGACAGGGGTAAAAGCCTACGAGCAGTACTTC. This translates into CASRTGVKAYEQYF.

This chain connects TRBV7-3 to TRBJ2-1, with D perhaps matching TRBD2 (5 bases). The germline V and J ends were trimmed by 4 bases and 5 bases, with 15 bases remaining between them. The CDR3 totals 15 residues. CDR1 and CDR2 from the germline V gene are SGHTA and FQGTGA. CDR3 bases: TGTGCCAGCAGCTACCCTGGAGCGGTAAACAATGAGCAGTTCTTC. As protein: CASSYPGAVNNEQFF.

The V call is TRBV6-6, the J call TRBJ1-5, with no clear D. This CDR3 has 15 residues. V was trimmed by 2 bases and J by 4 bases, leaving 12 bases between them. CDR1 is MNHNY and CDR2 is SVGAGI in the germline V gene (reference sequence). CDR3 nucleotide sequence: TGTGCCAGCAGTTACGGTCGTGGAGGGAATCAGCCCCAGCATTTT. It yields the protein CASSYGRGGNQPQHF.

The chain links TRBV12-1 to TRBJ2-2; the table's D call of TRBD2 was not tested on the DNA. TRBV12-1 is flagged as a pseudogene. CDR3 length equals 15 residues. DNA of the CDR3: TGTGCCAGCAGCTTTAGGGACTTAAACACCGGGGAGCTGTTTTTT. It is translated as CASSFRDLNTGELFF.

The CDR3 loop is CASSLRRAAGELFF. DNA for the CDR3: TGTGCCAGCAGTTTACGAAGGGCAGCCGGGGAGCTGTTTTTT. The chain carries TRBV28 and TRBJ2-2; D gene ambiguous. Germline V gene lookup returns CDR1 MDHEN and CDR2 SYDVKM. CDR3 size: 14 residues. Trimming took 2 bases from V and 6 from J, leaving 10 bases between them.

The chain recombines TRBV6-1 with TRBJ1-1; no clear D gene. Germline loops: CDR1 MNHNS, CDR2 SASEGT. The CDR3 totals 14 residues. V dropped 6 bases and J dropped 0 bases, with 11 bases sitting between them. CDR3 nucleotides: TGTGCCAGCAGCGCCGCACAAATGAACACTGAAGCTTTCTTT. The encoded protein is CASSAAQMNTEAFF.

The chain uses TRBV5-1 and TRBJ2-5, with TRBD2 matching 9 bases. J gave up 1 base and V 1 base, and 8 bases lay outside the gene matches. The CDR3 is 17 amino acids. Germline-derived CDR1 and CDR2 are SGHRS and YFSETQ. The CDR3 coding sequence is TGCGCCAGCAGCTTGTCCAGCGGCGGGAGGGGCCAAGAGACCCAGTACTTC. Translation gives CASSLSSGGRGQETQYF.

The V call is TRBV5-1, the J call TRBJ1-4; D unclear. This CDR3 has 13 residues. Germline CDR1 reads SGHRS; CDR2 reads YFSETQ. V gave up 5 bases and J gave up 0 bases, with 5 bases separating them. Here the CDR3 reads CASRNSTNEKLFF. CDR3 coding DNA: TGCGCCAGCAGGAACTCAACTAATGAAAAACTGTTTTTT.